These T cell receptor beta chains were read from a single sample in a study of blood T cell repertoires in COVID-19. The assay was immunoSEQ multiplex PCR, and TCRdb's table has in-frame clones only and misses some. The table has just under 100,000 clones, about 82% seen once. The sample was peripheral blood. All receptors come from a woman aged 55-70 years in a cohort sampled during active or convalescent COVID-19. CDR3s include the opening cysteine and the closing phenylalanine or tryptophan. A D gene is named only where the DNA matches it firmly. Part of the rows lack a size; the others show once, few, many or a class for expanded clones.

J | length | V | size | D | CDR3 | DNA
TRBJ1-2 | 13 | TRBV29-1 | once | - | CSGLRQGHYGYTF | TGCAGCGGTCTGCGTCAGGGGCACTATGGCTACACCTTC
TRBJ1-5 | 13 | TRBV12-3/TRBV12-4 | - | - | CASSSGRVQPQHF | TGTGCCAGCAGTTCTGGGAGGGTTCAGCCCCAGCATTTT
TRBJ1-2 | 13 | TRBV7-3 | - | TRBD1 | CASSFGQGAGYTF | TGTGCCAGCAGCTTTGGACAGGGGGCGGGCTACACCTTC
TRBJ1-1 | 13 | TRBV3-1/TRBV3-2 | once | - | CASSLAGNTEAFF | TGTGCCAGCAGCCTCGCGGGGAACACTGAAGCTTTCTTT
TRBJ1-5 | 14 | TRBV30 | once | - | CAWSLGRGNQPQHF | TGTGCCTGGAGTTTGGGCAGGGGAAATCAGCCCCAGCATTTT
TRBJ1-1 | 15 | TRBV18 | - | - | CASSPRTGGNTEAFF | TGTGCCAGCTCACCACGGACGGGGGGGAACACTGAAGCTTTCTTT
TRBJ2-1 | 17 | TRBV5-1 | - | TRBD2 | CASSPALTSGLENEQFF | TGCGCCAGCAGCCCGGCCCTCACTAGCGGCCTAGAGAATGAGCAGTTCTTC
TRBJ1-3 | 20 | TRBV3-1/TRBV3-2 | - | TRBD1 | CASRPYGTGDVLSPGNTIYF | TGTGCCAGCAGACCTTACGGGACAGGGGATGTACTATCCCCGGGAAATACCATATATTTT
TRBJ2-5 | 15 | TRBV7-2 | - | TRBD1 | CASSPRTGRMETQYF | TGTGCCAGCAGCCCCCGGACAGGGCGAATGGAGACCCAGTACTTC
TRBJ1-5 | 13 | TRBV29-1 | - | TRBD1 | CSGRTGENQPQHF | TGCAGCGGCCGGACAGGGGAGAATCAGCCCCAGCATTTT
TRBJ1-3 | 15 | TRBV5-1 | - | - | CASSLAPGMRNTIYF | TGCGCCAGCAGCTTGGCCCCAGGCATGAGAAACACCATATATTTT
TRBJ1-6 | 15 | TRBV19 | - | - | CASNLGAAYNSPLHF | TGTGCCAGTAATCTGGGGGCAGCCTATAATTCACCCCTCCACTTT
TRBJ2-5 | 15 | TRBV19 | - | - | CASSIGRGVAETQYF | TGTGCCAGTAGTATCGGGCGGGGAGTGGCAGAGACCCAGTACTTC
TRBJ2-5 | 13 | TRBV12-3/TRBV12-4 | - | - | CASSFRGGETQYF | TGTGCCAGCAGTTTTCGCGGTGGAGAGACCCAGTACTTC
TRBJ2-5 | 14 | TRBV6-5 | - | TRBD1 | CASSWTGGQETQYF | TGTGCCAGCAGCTGGACAGGGGGACAGGAGACCCAGTACTTC
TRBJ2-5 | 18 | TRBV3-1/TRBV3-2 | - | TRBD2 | CASSQGTSGGAGLETQYF | TGTGCCAGCAGCCAAGGGACTAGCGGGGGGGCCGGATTAGAGACCCAGTACTTC
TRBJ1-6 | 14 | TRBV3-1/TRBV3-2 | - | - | CASSQVTGNSPLHF | TGTGCCAGCAGCCAGGTGACAGGTAATTCACCCCTCCACTTT
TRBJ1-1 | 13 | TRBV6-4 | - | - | CASSDSNRDEAFF | TGTGCCAGCAGTGACTCGAACCGAGATGAAGCTTTCTTT
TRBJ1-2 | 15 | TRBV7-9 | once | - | CASSSSGTRNYGYTF | TGTGCCAGCAGCAGCTCCGGGACACGGAACTATGGCTACACCTTC
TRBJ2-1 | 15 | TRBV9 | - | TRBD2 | CASSVVGTSGSEQFF | TGTGCCAGCAGCGTGGTGGGGACTAGCGGGAGTGAGCAGTTCTTC
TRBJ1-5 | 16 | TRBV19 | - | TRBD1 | CASSSIDRGLDQPQHF | TGTGCCAGTAGTAGTATCGACAGGGGGCTTGATCAGCCCCAGCATTTT
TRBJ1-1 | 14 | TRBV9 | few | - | CASSVGAGNTEAFF | TGTGCCAGCAGCGTAGGGGCGGGGAACACTGAAGCTTTCTTT
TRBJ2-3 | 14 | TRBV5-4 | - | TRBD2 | CASSPRGGGDTQYF | TGTGCCAGCAGCCCTCGGGGGGGCGGAGATACGCAGTATTTT
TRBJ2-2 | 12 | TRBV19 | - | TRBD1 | CASDRDTGELFF | TGTGCCAGCGACAGGGACACCGGGGAGCTGTTTTTT
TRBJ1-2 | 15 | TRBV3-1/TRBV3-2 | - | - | CASSQVITGTYGYTF | TGTGCCAGCAGCCAAGTTATTACAGGGACCTATGGCTACACCTTC
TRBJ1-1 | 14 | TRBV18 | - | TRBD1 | CASSRQGADTEAFF | TGTGCCAGCTCCCGACAGGGGGCGGACACTGAAGCTTTCTTT
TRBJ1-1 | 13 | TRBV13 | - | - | CASSLRESTEAFF | TGTGCCAGCAGCTTAAGGGAGAGCACTGAAGCTTTCTTT
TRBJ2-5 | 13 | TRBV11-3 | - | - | CASSLALRETQYF | TGTGCCAGCAGCTTAGCTCTTCGAGAGACCCAGTACTTC
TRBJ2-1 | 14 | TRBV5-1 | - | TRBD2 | CASSPGGGSNEQFF | TGCGCCAGCAGCCCGGGAGGGGGGTCAAATGAGCAGTTCTTC
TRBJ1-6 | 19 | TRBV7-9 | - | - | CASSLAGQRGGSYNSPLHF | TGTGCCAGCAGCTTAGCAGGTCAGCGGGGAGGCTCCTATAATTCACCCCTCCACTTT
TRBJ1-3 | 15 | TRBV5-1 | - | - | CASSLYSSSGNTIYF | TGCGCCAGCAGCTTATACAGCAGCTCTGGAAACACCATATATTTT
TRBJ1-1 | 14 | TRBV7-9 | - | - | CASSLKTGSTEAFF | TGTGCCAGCAGCTTAAAGACAGGCAGCACTGAAGCTTTCTTT
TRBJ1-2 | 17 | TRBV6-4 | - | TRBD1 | CASSEGTGVLFRYGYTF | TGTGCCAGCAGTGAGGGGACAGGGGTCCTCTTTAGGTATGGCTACACCTTC
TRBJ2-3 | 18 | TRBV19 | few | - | CASSISGDSLGHTDTQYF | TGTGCCAGTAGTATATCGGGGGACTCATTAGGGCACACAGATACGCAGTATTTT
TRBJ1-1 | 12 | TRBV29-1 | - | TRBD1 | CSVDRVGTEAFF | TGCAGCGTCGACAGGGTTGGCACTGAAGCTTTCTTT
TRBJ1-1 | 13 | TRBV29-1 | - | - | CSVVPRAGSEAFF | TGCAGCGTTGTTCCCAGAGCAGGGTCTGAAGCTTTCTTT
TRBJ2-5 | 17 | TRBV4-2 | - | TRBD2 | CASSQAPGGFPGETQYF | TGTGCCAGCAGCCAAGCCCCGGGGGGATTCCCTGGGGAGACCCAGTACTTC